Below are 2 T cell receptor beta chains sequenced from a single sample in a study of Graves' ophthalmopathy and Graves' hyperthyroidism. As the template, RNA transcripts were used to amplify TCR beta CDR3 regions. The workflow started with a first-round RT-PCR run with HTBI primers and then moved on to a second-round multiplex PCR. TCRdb called the multiplex PCR reads again in MiXCR, with one record for every CDR3 protein. The sample lists 45,000 to 60,000 distinct CDR3 sequences; roughly 46% were seen once. Specimen: peripheral blood. The source of these receptors is an adult woman with Graves' ophthalmopathy.

This clonotype was seen at least ten times. This chain uses TRBV4-3 with TRBJ2-3; D is unresolved. The ends were cut back, 0 bases at V and 4 bases at J, with 20 bases in the middle. Germline-derived CDR1 and CDR2 are LGHNA and YSLEER. This CDR3 spans 18 amino acids. The DNA of the CDR3 is TGCGCCAGCAGCCAAGATCCCACCCGAGACACAGCTCCAGATACGCAGTATTTT. Its translation is CASSQDPTRDTAPDTQYF.

In the case of this clonotype: The junction departs from germline at one end; a sequencing error may be responsible. The chain employs TRBV7-8 and TRBJ1-5, with 8 bases matching TRBD1. The CDR3 is 16 residues long. Germline V CDR1 and CDR2: SGHVS, FQNEAQ. In nucleotides, the CDR3 is TGTGCCAGCAGCTTGGACAGGGCGGCCTACAATGAGCCCCAGCATTTT. This codes for CASSLDRAAYNEPQHF. The variable domain in full, completed from reference TRBV7-8 and TRBJ1-5, reads GAGVSQSPRYKVAKRGQDVALRCDPISGHVSLFWYQQALGQGPEFLTYFQNEAQLDKSGLPSDRFFAERPEGSVSTLKIQRTQQEDSAVYLCASSLDRAAYNEPQHFGDGTRLSIL.